This TCR beta chain derives from a study of high-grade serous ovarian cancer treatment subgroups. Findings of the study overall: Higher neoantigen levels went with greater TCR clonal relatedness. Different patients shared almost no repertoire; same-patient tumors shared about 0.11 to 0.85. These tumor repertoires lack spatial information from bulk sequencing.

This CDR3 comprises 13 residues. CDR1 is LNHNV and CDR2 is YYDKDF in the germline V gene (reference sequence). Trimming took 0 bases from V and 5 from J, leaving 5 bases between them. Only a few counts were recorded for this clone. The antigen is unknown. TCRdb keeps only in-frame clones here, not all; method: immunoSEQ multiplex PCR. The sample lists roughly 6,000 clones, over 70% occurring once. Tumor tissue was taken before any definitive surgery or chemotherapy was given. The sequenced sample consisted of tumor tissue. The TCR comes from a human donor with high-grade serous ovarian cancer. J is TRBJ2-1 and V is TRBV15; D gene uncertain. CDR3 in DNA: TGTGCCACCAGCAGAGACCTACACAATGAGCAGTTCTTC. This translates into CATSRDLHNEQFF.